This TCR beta chain was obtained from a study of T cells in Graves' hyperthyroidism and ophthalmopathy. Overall study results and limits: Most thyroid clonotypes expanded above 0.001 were also detected in blood.

Amplified TCR beta CDR3 regions derived from RNA transcripts. Carried out on the TCR CDR3, a first-round RT-PCR used the HTBI primer set. TCRdb analysed the multiplex PCR reads with MiXCR anew, one entry per CDR3 protein. The repertoire consists of hundreds of thousands of distinct CDR3 sequences, with approximately 15% occurring once and the leading ten covering around 7.3%. This clonotype came up many times. The antigen remains unidentified. The study defined stable Graves' hyperthyroidism as no ophthalmopathy progression within 18 months. Each patient was aged 18 to 65 and had newly diagnosed hyperthyroidism of under 2 months' duration. This TCR derives from a woman under 30 with Graves' hyperthyroidism. Sequenced sample: blood.

In DNA form, the CDR3 reads TGTGCCAGCAGCGCCCAGATCGAAGAGACCCAGTACTTC. It specifies CASSAQIEETQYF. The chain combines TRBV9 with TRBJ2-5; D call uncertain. The CDR3 spans 13 residues. CDR1 and CDR2 from the germline V gene are SGDLS and YYNGEE. V lost 3 bases, J lost 3 bases, and 9 bases lay in between. Full variable domain (rest looked up from reference TRBV9 and TRBJ2-5): DSGVTQTPKHLITATGQRVTLRCSPRSGDLSVYWYQQSLDQGLQFLIQYYNGEERAKGNILERFSAQQFPDLHSELNLSSLELGDSALYFCASSAQIEETQYFGPGTRLLVL.